The rows below give T cell receptor beta chains drawn from one sample of a study of siplizumab effects on memory and regulatory T cells. Measured with immunoSEQ multiplex PCR; TCRdb has only the in-frame clones, and not every one. Among about 100,000 clones, around 95% were seen once, and the ten largest hold roughly 0.62%. The sequenced sample consisted of Tregs sorted from blood. Every receptor here comes from a human donor in good health. Both conserved end residues are part of each CDR3. D genes are given only for firm matches.

V	D	J	DNA	CDR3
TRBV19	NA	TRBJ1-2	TGTGCCAGTAGTCCCTGGACTGAGTTAGCTAACTATGGCTACACCTTC	CASSPWTELANYGYTF
TRBV18	TRBD1	TRBJ2-7	TGTGCCAGCTCACCACGTTGGGACAGCTACGAGCAGTACTTC	CASSPRWDSYEQYF
TRBV2	NA	TRBJ2-3	TGTGCCAGCAGTTCGCTAGGGATCGACACAGATACGCAGTATTTT	CASSSLGIDTDTQYF
TRBV28	NA	TRBJ2-2	TGTGCCAGCAGGAGGGGCCGCGGGGTCACCGGGGAGCTGTTTTTT	CASRRGRGVTGELFF
TRBV5-4	NA	TRBJ1-1	TGTGCCAGCAGCCCTCTTGACGTCAACACTGAAGCTTTCTTT	CASSPLDVNTEAFF
TRBV7-9	TRBD2	TRBJ2-1	TGTGCCAGCAGCGAACGACTAGCGGGCTACAATGAGCAGTTCTTC	CASSERLAGYNEQFF
TRBV28	NA	TRBJ1-6	TGTGCCAGCCTGGAGTTAGCTTCACCCCTCCACTTT	CASLELASPLHF
TRBV9	NA	TRBJ1-2	TGTGCCAGCAGCGTAGCAACTTGGGACATAGGTTGGAAAGGCTACACCTTC	CASSVATWDIGWKGYTF
TRBV14	TRBD2	TRBJ2-2	TGTGCCAGCAGCCAATACATCGGGCTAGCGGGAGCCGGGGAGCTGTTTTTT	CASSQYIGLAGAGELFF
TRBV5-1	NA	TRBJ2-6	TGCGCCAGCAGCTTGGCTGGCTCTGGGGCCAACGTCCTGACTTTC	CASSLAGSGANVLTF
TRBV6-1	NA	TRBJ1-5	TGTGCCAGCAGAGCTGGGGGCGCGGGCAATCAGCCCCAGCATTTT	CASRAGGAGNQPQHF
TRBV5-1	NA	TRBJ2-2	TGCGCCAGCAGCCGACCTGGGTCCGGGGAGCTGTTTTTT	CASSRPGSGELFF
TRBV4-1	TRBD2	TRBJ2-7	TGCGCCAGCAGCCAAGGACTAGCCGATCTCTACGAGCAGTACTTC	CASSQGLADLYEQYF
TRBV27	NA	TRBJ1-1	TGTGCCAGCAGTTGGCGGGAGAACACTGAAGCTTTCTTT	CASSWRENTEAFF
TRBV30	NA	TRBJ1-2	TGTGCCTGGAGTGCCGAAGGGGGCTATGGCTACACCTTC	CAWSAEGGYGYTF